This passage covers 2 T cell receptor beta chains from one sample sequenced in a study of blood T cells in healthy people across ages. Together with a sample-barcoded 5' primer, a J-beta primer mix was included in a second PCR lasting roughly 6 to 12 cycles. TCRdb re-called the 5' RACE reads through MiXCR, storing one row per CDR3 protein. This table has about 730,000 distinct CDR3 sequences, about 40% appearing once. Sequenced material: blood. These TCRs come from an older woman in good health.

CDR3 in amino acids: CASSEGTLGNSEQYF. The DNA of the CDR3 is TGTGCCAGCAGCGAGGGGACGCTGGGGAACTCCGAGCAGTACTTC. The chain links TRBV9 to TRBJ2-7, with D perhaps given as TRBD1 or TRBD2 (5 bases each). The CDR3 is 15 amino acids. Germline V lookup: CDR1 SGDLS, CDR2 YYNGEE. V lost 3 bases to trimming and J lost 6 bases, with 19 bases between them.

The chain employs TRBV5-1 and TRBJ1-2; D ambiguous. Per germline, CDR1 SGHRS and CDR2 YFSETQ. V was clipped by 2 bases and J by 8 bases, with 10 bases between them. The CDR3 is 12 residues long. The DNA of the CDR3 is TGCGCCAGCAGCTTAGAGGCTATGGGCTACACCTTC. It yields the protein CASSLEAMGYTF.